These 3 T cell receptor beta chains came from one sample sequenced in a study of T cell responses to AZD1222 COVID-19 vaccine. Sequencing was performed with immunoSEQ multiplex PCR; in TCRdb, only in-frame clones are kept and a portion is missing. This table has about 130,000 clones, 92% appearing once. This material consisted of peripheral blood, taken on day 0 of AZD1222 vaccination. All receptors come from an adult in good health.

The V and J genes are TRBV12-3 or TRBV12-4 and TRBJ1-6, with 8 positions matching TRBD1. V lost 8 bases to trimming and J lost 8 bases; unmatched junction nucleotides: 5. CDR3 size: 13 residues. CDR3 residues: CASRTGTDSPLHF. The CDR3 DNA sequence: TGTGCCAGCCGGACAGGGACGGATTCACCCCTCCACTTT.

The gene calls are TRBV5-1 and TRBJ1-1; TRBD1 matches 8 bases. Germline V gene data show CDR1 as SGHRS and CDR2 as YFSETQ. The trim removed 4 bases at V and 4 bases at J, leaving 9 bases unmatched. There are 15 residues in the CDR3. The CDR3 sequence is CASSLDTGGGTEAFF. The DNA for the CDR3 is TGCGCCAGCAGCCTCGACACAGGGGGAGGCACTGAAGCTTTCTTT.

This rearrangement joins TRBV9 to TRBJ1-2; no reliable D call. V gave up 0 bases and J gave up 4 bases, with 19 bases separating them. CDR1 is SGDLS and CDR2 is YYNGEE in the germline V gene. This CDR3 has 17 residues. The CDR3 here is CASSVGGRRRVGYGYTF. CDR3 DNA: TGTGCCAGCAGCGTAGGGGGTCGAAGGCGGGTTGGCTATGGCTACACCTTC.